The source of this T cell receptor (beta chain) is a study of CD8 T cells in ankylosing spondylitis (dated by TCRdb to between 2016 and 2019). About the investigation overall: The study set out to find disease-linked TCR variants by profiling T cell receptor beta repertoires in ankylosing spondylitis patients and healthy donors. Samples of peripheral blood were taken, and for ankylosing spondylitis patients, synovial fluid was collected as well. The whole study cohort included 90 to 120 healthy donors and 25 ankylosing spondylitis patients.

The research as a whole found: The disease-linked clones showed a CD8+ phenotype and occurred at relatively low frequencies in peripheral blood. A TCR beta motif made up of several highly homologous amino acid variants appeared to be characteristic of blood from ankylosing spondylitis patients. The disease-linked clones were reported as significantly enriched in matched synovial fluid samples from ankylosing spondylitis patients. Some motif variants had previously been reported in the synovial fluid and blood of reactive arthritis patients, which suggests shared mechanisms of disease initiation.

CDR1 and CDR2 (DFQATT, SNEGSKA) derive from the germline V gene (reference sequence). The CDR3 starts with the cysteine, ends with the phenylalanine, and has 12 residues. Just CDR3 DNA is preserved here, 36 bases in frame from base 1. A distance of 7 bases separates the germline ends of V and J, which lose 6 bases and 0 bases respectively. Sequencing was performed on an Illumina HiSeq 2500. Quantitative 5'-RACE with molecular barcodes was used to prepare TCR beta libraries. In the authors' own workflow: Disease-linked TCR variants were identified with a new computational method built on a probabilistic model of VDJ rearrangement. The public reads were run again by TCRdb, first through fastp at Q25 and then through MiXCR, and only productive beta chains were kept. Identical CDR3 proteins give one entry, which carries the most common genes and DNA. The V and J calls come from TCRdb's annotation, not from the publication. The sample has roughly 100,000 distinct CDR3 sequences on record, 8% to 10% of them singletons. In total, the top ten clones hold about a tenth of the sample.

In its sample, this clonotype was seen many times. The antigen it recognizes is unknown. The input lacks base qualities; no much larger clone sits a single base away. Sequencing used blood, either unsorted or a sorted T cell fraction (not recorded which). The rearranged chain carries TRBV20-1 and TRBJ2-3, with an unclear D gene assignment. This clonotype originated in a male donor with ankylosing spondylitis or in good health (not recorded which). This receptor has the CDR3 CSAPTSTDTQYF. The DNA is as follows: TGCAGTGCGCCGACTAGCACAGATACGCAGTATTTT.